These T cell receptor beta chains were read from a single sample in a study of blood T cell repertoires in COVID-19. Measured with immunoSEQ multiplex PCR; TCRdb has only the in-frame clones, and not every one. The data hold a few hundred thousand clones, with around nine tenths observed a single time. What was sequenced was PBMCs or T cells enriched from blood (not recorded which). These receptors were obtained from a woman aged 50 to 60 who had recovered from COVID-19. CDR3s include the opening cysteine and the closing phenylalanine or tryptophan. A D gene is named only where the DNA matches it firmly. Size is omitted from some rows. Given values are once, few, many or a class for expanded clones.

clone size: -
D gene: -
J gene: TRBJ2-1
V gene: TRBV10-3
CDR3 length: 13
CDR3 protein: CAITPGVSDEQFF
CDR3 DNA: TGTGCCATCACCCCGGGAGTAAGCGATGAGCAGTTCTTC

clone size: -
D gene: -
J gene: TRBJ2-7
V gene: TRBV29-1
CDR3 length: 13
CDR3 protein: CSVVRDSAGEQYF
CDR3 DNA: TGCAGCGTTGTTCGGGATTCGGCTGGCGAGCAGTACTTC

clone size: -
D gene: TRBD1
J gene: TRBJ1-6
V gene: TRBV28
CDR3 length: 15
CDR3 protein: CASSLLDREGSPLHF
CDR3 DNA: TGTGCCAGCAGTTTGTTGGACAGGGAAGGCTCACCCCTCCACTTT

clone size: -
D gene: TRBD1
J gene: TRBJ2-7
V gene: TRBV5-4
CDR3 length: 15
CDR3 protein: CASSLENRGLYEQYF
CDR3 DNA: TGTGCCAGCAGCTTGGAAAACAGGGGGCTCTACGAGCAGTACTTC

clone size: -
D gene: TRBD2
J gene: TRBJ2-3
V gene: TRBV5-8
CDR3 length: 18
CDR3 protein: CASSPGPVASGRGDTQYF
CDR3 DNA: TGTGCCAGCAGCCCAGGTCCCGTGGCTAGCGGGAGAGGAGATACGCAGTATTTT

clone size: once
D gene: -
J gene: TRBJ2-3
V gene: TRBV14
CDR3 length: 13
CDR3 protein: CASSQVARDTQYF
CDR3 DNA: TGTGCCAGCAGCCAAGTAGCACGAGATACGCAGTATTTT

clone size: few
D gene: -
J gene: TRBJ1-3
V gene: TRBV7-9
CDR3 length: 14
CDR3 protein: CASSLTGAGNTIYF
CDR3 DNA: TGTGCCAGCAGCTTAACGGGTGCTGGAAACACCATATATTTT

clone size: -
D gene: TRBD1
J gene: TRBJ1-2
V gene: TRBV6-6
CDR3 length: 12
CDR3 protein: CASGTGGDGYTF
CDR3 DNA: TGTGCCAGCGGTACAGGGGGCGATGGCTACACCTTC

clone size: -
D gene: -
J gene: TRBJ2-3
V gene: TRBV28
CDR3 length: 12
CDR3 protein: CASNGNTDTQYF
CDR3 DNA: TGTGCCAGCAACGGGAACACAGATACGCAGTATTTT

clone size: -
D gene: TRBD1
J gene: TRBJ1-2
V gene: TRBV28
CDR3 length: 15
CDR3 protein: CASSRTGGGSYGYTF
CDR3 DNA: TGTGCCAGCAGTCGGACAGGGGGCGGAAGCTATGGCTACACCTTC

clone size: once
D gene: TRBD2
J gene: TRBJ2-1
V gene: TRBV28
CDR3 length: 14
CDR3 protein: CASSYRLAGGLQFF
CDR3 DNA: TGTGCCAGCAGTTACCGACTAGCGGGAGGGTTGCAGTTCTTC

clone size: -
D gene: TRBD2
J gene: TRBJ2-5
V gene: TRBV2
CDR3 length: 13
CDR3 protein: CASSEELAGGQYF
CDR3 DNA: TGTGCCAGCAGTGAGGAGCTAGCGGGAGGCCAGTACTTC

clone size: -
D gene: TRBD2
J gene: TRBJ2-7
V gene: TRBV6-2/TRBV6-3
CDR3 length: 15
CDR3 protein: CASSSTSGVSYEQYF
CDR3 DNA: TGTGCCAGCAGTTCCACTAGCGGGGTCTCCTACGAGCAGTACTTC

clone size: -
D gene: TRBD2
J gene: TRBJ2-5
V gene: TRBV4-1
CDR3 length: 16
CDR3 protein: CASSQGQGLAGETQYF
CDR3 DNA: TGCGCCAGCAGCCAAGGCCAGGGACTAGCGGGAGAGACCCAGTACTTC

clone size: -
D gene: TRBD1
J gene: TRBJ1-2
V gene: TRBV10-3
CDR3 length: 17
CDR3 protein: CAISSGPPGQGDYGYTF
CDR3 DNA: TGTGCCATCAGCTCAGGCCCCCCGGGACAGGGGGACTATGGCTACACCTTC

clone size: many
D gene: -
J gene: TRBJ2-7
V gene: TRBV6-5
CDR3 length: 12
CDR3 protein: CASSQDSYEQYF
CDR3 DNA: TGTGCCAGCAGCCAAGACAGCTACGAGCAGTACTTC

clone size: -
D gene: -
J gene: TRBJ1-5
V gene: TRBV6-4
CDR3 length: 18
CDR3 protein: CASSRREQRYYSNQPQHF
CDR3 DNA: TGTGCCAGCAGCCGCCGGGAACAGAGATATTATAGCAATCAGCCCCAGCATTTT

clone size: once
D gene: -
J gene: TRBJ2-2
V gene: TRBV28
CDR3 length: 17
CDR3 protein: CASSFLTGWGNTGELFF
CDR3 DNA: TGTGCCAGCAGTTTCCTTACAGGGTGGGGAAACACCGGGGAGCTGTTTTTT

clone size: -
D gene: -
J gene: TRBJ1-5
V gene: TRBV7-2
CDR3 length: 16
CDR3 protein: CASSSHSGDGAQPQHF
CDR3 DNA: TGTGCCAGCAGCTCCCATTCGGGGGATGGGGCTCAGCCCCAGCATTTT

clone size: -
D gene: TRBD1
J gene: TRBJ1-6
V gene: TRBV3-1/TRBV3-2
CDR3 length: 15
CDR3 protein: CASSRGTGAILGLHF
CDR3 DNA: TGTGCCAGCAGCCGAGGGACAGGGGCGATTTTAGGCCTCCACTTT

clone size: -
D gene: -
J gene: TRBJ1-4
V gene: TRBV5-1
CDR3 length: 15
CDR3 protein: CASSTDGEVGEKLFF
CDR3 DNA: TGCGCCAGCAGCACGGACGGGGAGGTGGGTGAAAAACTGTTTTTT

clone size: -
D gene: TRBD2
J gene: TRBJ2-1
V gene: TRBV7-6
CDR3 length: 15
CDR3 protein: CASSLVAGAHNEQFF
CDR3 DNA: TGTGCCAGCAGCTTGGTAGCGGGAGCCCACAATGAGCAGTTCTTC

clone size: -
D gene: TRBD1
J gene: TRBJ2-7
V gene: TRBV10-3
CDR3 length: 15
CDR3 protein: CAISRQGTGSYEQYF
CDR3 DNA: TGTGCCATCAGCAGACAGGGGACCGGTAGCTACGAGCAGTACTTC

clone size: -
D gene: -
J gene: TRBJ2-5
V gene: TRBV6-5
CDR3 length: 11
CDR3 protein: CASSRAGTQYF
CDR3 DNA: TGTGCCAGCAGCCGAGCTGGGACCCAGTACTTC

clone size: -
D gene: TRBD1
J gene: TRBJ1-1
V gene: TRBV10-3
CDR3 length: 12
CDR3 protein: CAIKGTGSEAFF
CDR3 DNA: TGTGCCATCAAAGGGACAGGGAGTGAAGCTTTCTTT

clone size: -
D gene: TRBD1
J gene: TRBJ2-5
V gene: TRBV5-1
CDR3 length: 15
CDR3 protein: CASSVGTGRGETQYF
CDR3 DNA: TGCGCCAGCAGCGTGGGGACAGGGAGGGGAGAGACCCAGTACTTC

clone size: -
D gene: -
J gene: TRBJ2-3
V gene: TRBV7-2
CDR3 length: 14
CDR3 protein: CASSPNLASDTQYF
CDR3 DNA: TGTGCCAGCAGCCCAAATCTAGCGTCAGATACGCAGTATTTT

clone size: -
D gene: TRBD2
J gene: TRBJ2-7
V gene: TRBV27
CDR3 length: 16
CDR3 protein: CASSLLVAGGPYEQYF
CDR3 DNA: TGTGCCAGCAGTTTATTAGTAGCGGGAGGGCCCTACGAGCAGTACTTC

clone size: -
D gene: -
J gene: TRBJ2-5
V gene: TRBV10-2
CDR3 length: 15
CDR3 protein: CASSQRGSRSGIQYF
CDR3 DNA: TGCGCCAGCAGTCAAAGGGGTAGCAGGTCGGGTATCCAGTACTTC

clone size: -
D gene: TRBD1
J gene: TRBJ2-2
V gene: TRBV2
CDR3 length: 16
CDR3 protein: CASSSGTGVNTGELFF
CDR3 DNA: TGTGCCAGCAGCTCCGGGACAGGAGTTAACACCGGGGAGCTGTTTTTT

clone size: -
D gene: TRBD2
J gene: TRBJ2-2
V gene: TRBV7-9
CDR3 length: 17
CDR3 protein: CASSLAPAGGNTGELFF
CDR3 DNA: TGTGCCAGCAGCTTAGCCCCAGCGGGAGGGAACACCGGGGAGCTGTTTTTT

clone size: many
D gene: TRBD2
J gene: TRBJ2-7
V gene: TRBV29-1
CDR3 length: 13
CDR3 protein: CSARLAGGYEQYF
CDR3 DNA: TGCAGCGCTAGACTAGCGGGAGGTTACGAGCAGTACTTC